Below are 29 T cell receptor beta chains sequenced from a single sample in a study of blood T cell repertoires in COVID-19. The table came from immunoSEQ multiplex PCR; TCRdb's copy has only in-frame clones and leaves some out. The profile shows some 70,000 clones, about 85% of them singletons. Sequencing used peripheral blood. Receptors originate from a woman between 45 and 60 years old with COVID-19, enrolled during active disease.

The CDR3 sequence: CASSEGLSNQPQHF. Written as DNA, the CDR3 is TGTGCCAGCAGTGAAGGTCTTAGCAATCAGCCCCAGCATTTT. The chain uses TRBV6-1 and TRBJ1-5; D unclear. Germline V gene sequence: CDR1 MNHNS, CDR2 SASEGT. The CDR3 extends over 14 amino acids. With 1 base removed from V and 0 bases from J, the gap between germline ends came to 4 bases.

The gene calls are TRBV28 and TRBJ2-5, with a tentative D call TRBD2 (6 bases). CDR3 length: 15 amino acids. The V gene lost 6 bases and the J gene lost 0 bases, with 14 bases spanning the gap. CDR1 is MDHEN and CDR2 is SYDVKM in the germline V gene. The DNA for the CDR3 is TGTGCCAGCAGCCCAAACCTAGCGAACCAAGAGACCCAGTACTTC. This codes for CASSPNLANQETQYF. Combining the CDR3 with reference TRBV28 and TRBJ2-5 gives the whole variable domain DVKVTQSSRYLVKRTGEKVFLECVQDMDHENMFWYRQDPGLGLRLIYFSYDVKMKEKGDIPEGYSVSREKKERFSLILESASTNQTSMYLCASSPNLANQETQYFGPGTRLLVL.

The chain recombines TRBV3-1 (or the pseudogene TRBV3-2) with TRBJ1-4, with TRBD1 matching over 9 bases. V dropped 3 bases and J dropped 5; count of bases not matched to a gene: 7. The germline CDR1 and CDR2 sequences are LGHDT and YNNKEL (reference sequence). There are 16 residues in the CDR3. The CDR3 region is CASSQPAGQGNEKLFF. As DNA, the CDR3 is TGTGCCAGCAGCCAGCCCGCGGGACAGGGAAATGAAAAACTGTTTTTT.

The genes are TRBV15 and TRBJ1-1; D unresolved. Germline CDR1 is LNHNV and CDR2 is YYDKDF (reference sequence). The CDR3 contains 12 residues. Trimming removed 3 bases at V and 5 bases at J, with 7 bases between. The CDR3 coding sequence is TGTGCCACCAGCAGCGGGAGGACTGAAGCTTTCTTT. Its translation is CATSSGRTEAFF.

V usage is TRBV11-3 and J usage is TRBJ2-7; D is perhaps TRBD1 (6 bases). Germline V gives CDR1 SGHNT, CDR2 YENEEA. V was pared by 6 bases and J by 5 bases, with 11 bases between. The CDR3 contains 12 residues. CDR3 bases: TGTGCCAGCAGTTCACACAGGGACGAGCAGTACTTC. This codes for CASSSHRDEQYF.

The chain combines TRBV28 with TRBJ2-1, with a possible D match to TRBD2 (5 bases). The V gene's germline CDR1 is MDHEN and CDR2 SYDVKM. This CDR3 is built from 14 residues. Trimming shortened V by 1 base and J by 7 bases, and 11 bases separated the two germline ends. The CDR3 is CASSLFGIGNEQFF. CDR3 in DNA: TGTGCCAGCAGTTTATTCGGGATCGGGAATGAGCAGTTCTTC.

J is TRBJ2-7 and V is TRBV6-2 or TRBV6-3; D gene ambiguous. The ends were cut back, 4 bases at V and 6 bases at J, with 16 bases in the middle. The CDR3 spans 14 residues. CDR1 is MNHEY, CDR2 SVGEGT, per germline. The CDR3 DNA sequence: TGTGCCAGCAGTTCAAACTGGGCTACACCCGAGCAGTACTTC. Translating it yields CASSSNWATPEQYF.

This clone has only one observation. The chain's CDR3 is CAGRRQGANTEAFF. The CDR3 DNA is TGTGCCGGGCGCAGACAGGGGGCGAACACTGAAGCTTTCTTT. This chain uses TRBV28 with TRBJ1-1; TRBD1 matches at 10 bases. Trimming cost V 11 bases and J 1 base; bases outside gene matches: 7. Germline values: CDR1 MDHEN, CDR2 SYDVKM. The CDR3 extends over 14 amino acids.

The CDR3 bases are TGTGCCAGCAGCCGGGACGCAGCGGGCTACGAGCAGTACTTC. Its protein product is CASSRDAAGYEQYF. The genes are TRBV6-5 and TRBJ2-7; D is possibly TRBD2 (6 bases). The CDR3 covers 14 residues. Trimming removed 6 bases from V and 3 bases from J, with 15 bases in between. Germline CDR1 reads MNHEY; CDR2 reads SVGAGI.

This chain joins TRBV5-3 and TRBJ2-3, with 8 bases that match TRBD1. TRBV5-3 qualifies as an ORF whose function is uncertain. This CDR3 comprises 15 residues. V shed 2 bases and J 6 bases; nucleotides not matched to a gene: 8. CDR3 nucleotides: TGTGCCAGAAGCTTAGACGGACAGGGCGATGATACGCAGTATTTT. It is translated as CARSLDGQGDDTQYF.

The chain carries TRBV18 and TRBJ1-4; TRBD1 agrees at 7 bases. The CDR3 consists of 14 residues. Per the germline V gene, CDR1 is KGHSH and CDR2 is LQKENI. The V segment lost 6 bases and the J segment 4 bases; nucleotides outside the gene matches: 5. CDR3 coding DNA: TGTGCCAGCTCCCCCCGGGACAGTAATGAAAAACTGTTTTTT. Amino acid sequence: CASSPRDSNEKLFF.

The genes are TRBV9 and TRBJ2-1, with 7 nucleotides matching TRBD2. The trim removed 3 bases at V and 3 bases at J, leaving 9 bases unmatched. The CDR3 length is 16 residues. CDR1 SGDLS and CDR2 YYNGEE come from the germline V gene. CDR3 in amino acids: CASSARLGGSYNEQFF. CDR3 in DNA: TGTGCCAGCAGCGCAAGGCTAGGCGGGAGCTACAATGAGCAGTTCTTC.

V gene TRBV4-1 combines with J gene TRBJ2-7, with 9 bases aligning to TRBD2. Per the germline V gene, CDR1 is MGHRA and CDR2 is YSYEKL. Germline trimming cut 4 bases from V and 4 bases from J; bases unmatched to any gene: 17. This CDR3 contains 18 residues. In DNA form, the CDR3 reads TGCGCCAGCAGCCCCCTTCTCTCCTGGCGGGAGGGGTTATACGAGCAGTACTTC. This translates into CASSPLLSWREGLYEQYF.

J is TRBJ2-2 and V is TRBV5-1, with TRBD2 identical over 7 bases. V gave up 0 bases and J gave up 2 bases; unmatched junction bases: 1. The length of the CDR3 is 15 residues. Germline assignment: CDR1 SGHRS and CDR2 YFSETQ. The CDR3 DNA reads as TGCGCCAGCAGCTTGGCGGGAGGAAACACCGGGGAGCTGTTTTTT. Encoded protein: CASSLAGGNTGELFF.

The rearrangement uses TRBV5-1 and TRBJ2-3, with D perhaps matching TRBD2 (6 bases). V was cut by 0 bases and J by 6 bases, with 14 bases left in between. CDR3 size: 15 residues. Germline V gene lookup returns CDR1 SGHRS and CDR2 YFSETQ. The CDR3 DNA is TGCGCCAGCAGCTTGGGCACTTCTCTAGCGGATACGCAGTATTTT. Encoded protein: CASSLGTSLADTQYF.

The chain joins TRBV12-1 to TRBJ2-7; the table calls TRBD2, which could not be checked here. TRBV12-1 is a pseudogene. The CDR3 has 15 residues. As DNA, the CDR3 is TGTGCCAGCAGCCCCCCACTAGCGGGAGTTAGCGAGCAGTACTTC. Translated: CASSPPLAGVSEQYF.

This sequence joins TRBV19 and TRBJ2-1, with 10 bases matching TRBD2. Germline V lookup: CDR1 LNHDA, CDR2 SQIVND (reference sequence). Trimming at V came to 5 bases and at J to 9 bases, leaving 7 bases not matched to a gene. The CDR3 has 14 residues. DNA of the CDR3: TGTGCCAGTAGTTGGATCGCTAGCGGGAGTGAGCAGTTCTTC. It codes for CASSWIASGSEQFF.

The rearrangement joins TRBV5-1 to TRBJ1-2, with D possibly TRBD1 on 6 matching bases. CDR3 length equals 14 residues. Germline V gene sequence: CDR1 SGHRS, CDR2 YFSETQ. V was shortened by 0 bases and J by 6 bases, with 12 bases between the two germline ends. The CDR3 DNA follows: TGCGCCAGCAGCTTGGAGAGGGGGAACGATGGCTACACCTTC. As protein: CASSLERGNDGYTF.

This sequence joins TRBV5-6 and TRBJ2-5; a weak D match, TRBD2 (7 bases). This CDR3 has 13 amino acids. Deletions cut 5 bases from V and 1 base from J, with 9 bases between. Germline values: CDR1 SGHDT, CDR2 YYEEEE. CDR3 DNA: TGTGCCAGCAGTCGGGGGGCCCAAGAGACCCAGTACTTC. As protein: CASSRGAQETQYF.

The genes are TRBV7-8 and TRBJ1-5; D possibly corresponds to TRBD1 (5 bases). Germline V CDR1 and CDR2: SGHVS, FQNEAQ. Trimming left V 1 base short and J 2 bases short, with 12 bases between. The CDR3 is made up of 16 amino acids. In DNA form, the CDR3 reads TGTGCCAGCAGCTTAGTGGGGGGGTTGGGCAATCAGCCCCAGCATTTT. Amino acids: CASSLVGGLGNQPQHF.

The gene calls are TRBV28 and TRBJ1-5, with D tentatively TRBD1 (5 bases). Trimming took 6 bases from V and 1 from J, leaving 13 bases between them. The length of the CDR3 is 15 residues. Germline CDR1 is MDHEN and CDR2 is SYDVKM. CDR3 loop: CASSSGGRSNQPQHF. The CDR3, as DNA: TGTGCCAGCAGCTCCGGGGGTCGGAGCAATCAGCCCCAGCATTTT.

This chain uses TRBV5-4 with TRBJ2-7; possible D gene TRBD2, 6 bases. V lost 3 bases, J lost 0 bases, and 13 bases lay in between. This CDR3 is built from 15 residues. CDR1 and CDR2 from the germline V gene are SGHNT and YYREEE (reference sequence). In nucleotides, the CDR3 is TGTGCCAGCAGCTCCGGGACTCCAAGCTCCTACGAGCAGTACTTC. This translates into CASSSGTPSSYEQYF. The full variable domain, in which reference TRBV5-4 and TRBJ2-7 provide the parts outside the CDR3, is ETGVTQSPTHLIKTRGQQVTLRCSSQSGHNTVSWYQQALGQGPQFIFQYYREEENGRGNFPPRFSGLQFPNYSSELNVNALELDDSALYLCASSSGTPSSYEQYFGPGTRLTVT.

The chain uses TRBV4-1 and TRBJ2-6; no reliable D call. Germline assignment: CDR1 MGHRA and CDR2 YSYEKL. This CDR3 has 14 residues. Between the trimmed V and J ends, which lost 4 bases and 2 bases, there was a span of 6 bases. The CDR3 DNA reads TGCGCCAGCAGCCGCTTAGCTGGGGCCAACGTCCTGACTTTC. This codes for CASSRLAGANVLTF.

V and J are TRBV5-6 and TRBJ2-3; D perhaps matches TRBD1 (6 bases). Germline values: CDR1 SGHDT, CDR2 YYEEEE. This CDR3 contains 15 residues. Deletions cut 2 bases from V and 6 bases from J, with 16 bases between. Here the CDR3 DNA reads TGTGCCAGCAGCTTTCTGGACTCTAGGGGGGATACGCAGTATTTT. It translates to CASSFLDSRGDTQYF.

CDR3 sequence: CSVSLAGGETQYF. The CDR3 nucleotides are TGCAGCGTTTCCCTAGCGGGAGGAGAGACCCAGTACTTC. The gene calls are TRBV29-1 and TRBJ2-5; 11 bases fit TRBD2. The CDR3 has 13 amino acids. V lost 5 bases and J lost 4; bases outside the gene matches: 3. The germline V gene encodes CDR1 SQVTM and CDR2 ANQGSEA.

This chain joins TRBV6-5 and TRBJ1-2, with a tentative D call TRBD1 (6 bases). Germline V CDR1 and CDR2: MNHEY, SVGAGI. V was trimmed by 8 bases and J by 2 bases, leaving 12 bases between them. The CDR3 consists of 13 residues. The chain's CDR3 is CASYPGTNYGYTF. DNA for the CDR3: TGTGCCAGCTATCCCGGGACAAACTATGGCTACACCTTC.

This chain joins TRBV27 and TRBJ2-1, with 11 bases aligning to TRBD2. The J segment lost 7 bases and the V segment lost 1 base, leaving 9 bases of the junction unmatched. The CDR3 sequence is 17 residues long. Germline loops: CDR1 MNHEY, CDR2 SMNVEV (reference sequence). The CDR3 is CASSLLGLAGGKNEQFF. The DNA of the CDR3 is TGTGCCAGCAGTTTATTAGGGCTAGCGGGAGGTAAGAATGAGCAGTTCTTC.

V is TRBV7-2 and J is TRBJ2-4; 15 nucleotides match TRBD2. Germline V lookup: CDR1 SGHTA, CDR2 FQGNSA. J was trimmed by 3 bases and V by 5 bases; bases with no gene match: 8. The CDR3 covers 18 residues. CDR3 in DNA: TGTGCCAGCAGCCCCGGACTAGCGGGAGGGCCGGGCAAAAACATTCAGTACTTC. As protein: CASSPGLAGGPGKNIQYF.

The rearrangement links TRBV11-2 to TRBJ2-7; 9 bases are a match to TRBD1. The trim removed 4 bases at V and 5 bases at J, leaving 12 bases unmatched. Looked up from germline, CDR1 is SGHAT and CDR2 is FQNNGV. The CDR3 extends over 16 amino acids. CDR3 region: CASSYTPGQGFHEQYF. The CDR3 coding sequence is TGTGCCAGCAGCTACACCCCGGGACAGGGTTTCCACGAGCAGTACTTC.